This T cell receptor (beta chain) is drawn from a study of T-cell memory formation after mild COVID-19. Germline loops: CDR1 SGHRS, CDR2 YFSETQ. The CDR3 spans 14 residues. TCRdb used MiXCR to reprocess the 5' RACE reads, holding one entry per CDR3 protein. Of about 290,000 distinct CDR3 sequences in the sample, approximately 15% are singletons; the top ten hold more than 20%. On this clonotype: One junction end disagrees with the germline gene, perhaps due to a read error.

The sample taken for sequencing was PBMCs or a T cell subset sorted from them (not recorded which). The source is a young man who had mild COVID-19 (a few samples of this study predate the infection). Cell type and time point are not known. The V call is TRBV5-1, the J call TRBJ1-3; D not certain. This CDR3 reads CASSQEFSGKTIYF. Written as DNA, the CDR3 is TGCGCCAGCAGCCAAGAGTTCTCTGGAAAAACCATATATTTT.